The 13 T cell receptor beta chains below were found in one sample sequenced in a study of T-cell reconstitution after alpha-beta-depleted transplantation in children. Preparation of the TCRbeta library was carried out with unique molecular identifiers. Via MiXCR, TCRdb re-called the PCR reads, giving one row per CDR3 protein. This sample has roughly 200,000 distinct CDR3 sequences; 5.5% to 7% occur once, and the top ten carry more than 5.5%. Material: PBMCs, obtained before TCRalphabeta/CD19-depleted stem cell transplant. The receptors were sampled from a boy aged 2 to 10 with acute lymphoblastic leukemia, due to receive a stem cell transplant.

The rearrangement uses TRBV28 and TRBJ2-3; 8 bases fit TRBD2. V was pared by 4 bases and J by 12 bases, with 18 bases of the junction left unmatched. The length of the CDR3 is 16 residues. From germline, CDR1 is MDHEN and CDR2 SYDVKM. The chain's CDR3 is CASSSREGLFQETQYF. The CDR3 DNA is TGTGCCAGCAGTTCCCGGGAGGGCCTTTTTCAAGAGACCCAGTATTTT. Drawing the rest from reference TRBV28 and TRBJ2-3, the complete variable domain is DVKVTQSSRYLVKRTGEKVFLECVQDMDHENMFWYRQDPGLGLRLIYFSYDVKMKEKGDIPEGYSVSREKKERFSLILESASTNQTSMYLCASSSREGLFQETQYFGPGTRLTVL.

This clonotype was observed many times. The chain has TRBV7-2 and TRBJ2-1; D is ambiguous. Germline assignment: CDR1 SGHTA and CDR2 FQGNSA. CDR3 length: 15 amino acids. Trimming stripped 2 bases from V and 0 bases from J, with 8 bases between. The CDR3 nucleotides read TGTGCCAGCAGCTTAACCCCGAGCTCCTACAATGAGCAGTTCTTC. This sequence encodes CASSLTPSSYNEQFF.

In this sample, this clonotype turned up many times. The chain employs TRBV6-1 and TRBJ2-7; 8 bases match TRBD2. The CDR3 has 15 residues. Per the germline V gene, CDR1 is MNHNS and CDR2 is SASEGT. V shed 6 bases, J shed 5 bases, and the junction held 12 bases outside the gene matches. CDR3 amino acids: CASSAGSGGPNEQYF. The CDR3 coding sequence is TGTGCCAGCAGCGCCGGGAGCGGGGGCCCGAACGAGCAGTACTTC.

This chain uses TRBV7-9 with TRBJ2-5, with D possibly matching TRBD1 (6 bases). Germline assignment: CDR1 SEHNR and CDR2 FQNEAQ (reference sequence). The CDR3 covers 14 residues. Trimming took off 4 bases at V and 4 bases at J, with 13 bases between the two ends. The CDR3 sequence is CASSSRGMGETQYF. The CDR3 nucleotides are TGTGCCAGCAGCTCCAGGGGTATGGGAGAGACCCAGTACTTC.

The chain couples TRBV6-2 or TRBV6-3 to TRBJ1-6, with 8 bases identical to TRBD1. Looked up from germline, CDR1 is MNHEY and CDR2 is SVGEGT. The CDR3 loop spans 17 amino acids. Unmatched junction bases numbered 16, after V lost 5 bases and J lost 10 bases. CDR3 nucleotides: TGTGCCAGCAGTCCACTTCTGGGACAGGAAAGGCCCTCACCCCTCCACTTT. Its translation is CASSPLLGQERPSPLHF.

This clonotype has at least ten counts. The rearrangement uses TRBV5-5 and TRBJ1-1; weak D call: TRBD1 (5 bases). CDR3 size: 14 residues. CDR1 and CDR2 (germline): SGHKS, YYEKEE (reference sequence). V shed 3 bases and J shed 4 bases, with 13 bases lying between them. The CDR3 region has the DNA TGTGCCAGCAGCTGGGCCCCCAGGGCCACTGAAGCTTTCTTT. As protein: CASSWAPRATEAFF.

This clonotype has a count of ten or more. The gene calls are TRBV6-5 and TRBJ2-1; TRBD2 aligns across 8 bases. CDR3 length equals 15 residues. The ends lost 2 bases at V and 9 bases at J; junction bases unmatched: 9. Germline V gives CDR1 MNHEY, CDR2 SVGAGI. The CDR3 loop is CASSYGTRIGIEQFF. CDR3 sequence (DNA): TGTGCCAGCAGTTACGGGACTAGGATCGGGATTGAGCAGTTCTTC.

This clonotype was counted ten times or more. V is TRBV20-1 and J is TRBJ1-1; D is undetermined. CDR1 and CDR2 from the germline V gene are DFQATT and SNEGSKA (reference sequence). This CDR3 region has 11 residues. Between the trimmed V and J ends, which lost 8 bases and 4 bases, there was a span of 11 bases. For the CDR3, the DNA is TGCAGTACCAGGAAGTCCACTGAAGCTTTCTTT. This codes for CSTRKSTEAFF.

The V and J genes are TRBV20-1 and TRBJ2-7, with D tentatively TRBD2 (6 bases). Trimming pared 6 bases from V and 0 bases from J, leaving 24 bases between. This CDR3 has 17 amino acids. Germline CDR1 and CDR2: DFQATT and SNEGSKA (reference sequence). The CDR3 reads CSAHPLSTSLPSYEQYF. In DNA form, the CDR3 reads TGCAGTGCCCATCCCCTGAGTACTAGCCTACCCTCCTACGAGCAGTACTTC.

This clonotype was observed many times. V usage is TRBV7-2 and J usage is TRBJ2-5; 7 bases map to TRBD1. The CDR3 extends over 16 amino acids. J gave up 5 bases and V 2 bases, and 11 bases lay outside the gene matches. CDR1 is SGHTA and CDR2 is FQGNSA in the germline V gene. In nucleotides, the CDR3 is TGTGCCAGCAGCTTACTCCGACAGGGTGATTGGGAGACCCAGTACTTC. This translates into CASSLLRQGDWETQYF. Filled out from reference TRBV7-2 and TRBJ2-5, the complete variable domain reads GAGVSQSPSNKVTEKGKDVELRCDPISGHTALYWYRQSLGQGLEFLIYFQGNSAPDKSGLPSDRFSAERTGGSVSTLTIQRTQQEDSAVYLCASSLLRQGDWETQYFGPGTRLLVL.

This clonotype was seen more than once but under ten times. The chain couples TRBV12-3 or TRBV12-4 to TRBJ1-1; D unresolved. Deletions cut 7 bases from V and 8 bases from J, with 20 bases between. The CDR3 is 14 amino acids. This CDR3 is CASNPEDQSPEAFF. In DNA, the CDR3 is TGTGCCAGCAACCCCGAGGACCAGTCCCCCGAAGCTTTCTTT.

This rearrangement joins TRBV5-4 to TRBJ2-3, with TRBD2 as a possible D gene (7 bases). The CDR3 loop spans 15 amino acids. The V gene's germline CDR1 is SGHNT and CDR2 YYREEE (reference sequence). The V end lost 2 bases, the J end lost 1 base, and 11 bases lay between the germline ends. CDR3 sequence: CASSLGGVGTDTQYF. CDR3 in DNA: TGTGCCAGCAGCTTAGGGGGGGTCGGCACAGATACGCAGTATTTT.

This clonotype was counted many times. The gene calls are TRBV7-8 and TRBJ2-3; D uncertain. This CDR3 comprises 17 residues. Germline CDR1 and CDR2: SGHVS and FQNEAQ. V was clipped by 5 bases and J by 0 bases, with 18 bases between them. CDR3 DNA: TGTGCCAGCAGCCAATGGATCGTCAGACATAGCACAGATACGCAGTATTTT. This sequence encodes CASSQWIVRHSTDTQYF. The whole variable domain, remainder taken from reference TRBV7-8 and TRBJ2-3, is GAGVSQSPRYKVAKRGQDVALRCDPISGHVSLFWYQQALGQGPEFLTYFQNEAQLDKSGLPSDRFFAERPEGSVSTLKIQRTQQEDSAVYLCASSQWIVRHSTDTQYFGPGTRLTVL.